The sequence of this TCR beta chain was determined in a study of T-cell reconstitution after alpha-beta-depleted transplantation in children. Broader study findings: It was surviving recipient T cells and thymic progenitors that gave some patients high TCRbeta diversity at day 60. Expanded graft clones numbering several hundred reportedly gave rise to alpha-beta T cells about two months after transplant.

This clonotype was counted only a few times. What it binds is not known. A TCRbeta library incorporating unique molecular identifiers was prepared. One entry per CDR3 protein results from TCRdb running MiXCR on the PCR reads. This table holds about 210,000 distinct CDR3 sequences, under 20% found once. The length of the CDR3 is 12 residues. Germline CDR1 and CDR2: SGHTA and FQGNSA. Deletions cut 5 bases from V and 6 bases from J, with 11 bases between. This chain connects TRBV7-2 to TRBJ2-7, with D unresolved. This specimen consisted of PBMCs, mostly from graft donor cells, obtained 360 days after TCRalphabeta/CD19-depleted stem cell transplant. This sequence originates from a male patient under 10 years old who had a stem cell transplant for acute lymphoblastic leukemia, so the T cells may come from the graft donor. The DNA of the CDR3 is TGTGCCAGCAGCCGCCCTTCCCGCGAGCAGTACTTC. Translation: CASSRPSREQYF.